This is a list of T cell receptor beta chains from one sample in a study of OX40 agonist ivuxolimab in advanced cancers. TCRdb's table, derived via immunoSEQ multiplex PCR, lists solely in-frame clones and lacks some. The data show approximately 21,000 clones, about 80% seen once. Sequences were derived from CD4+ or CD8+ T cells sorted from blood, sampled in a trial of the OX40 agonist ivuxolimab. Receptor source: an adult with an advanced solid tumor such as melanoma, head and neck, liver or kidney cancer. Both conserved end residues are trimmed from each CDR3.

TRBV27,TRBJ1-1,ASSPRGTALNTEAF
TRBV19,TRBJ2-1,ASSAGTNSYNEQF
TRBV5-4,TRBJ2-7,ASSSGQGSYEQY
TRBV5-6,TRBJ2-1,ASSSRDEQF
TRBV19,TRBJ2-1,AKLLRGSGYNEQF
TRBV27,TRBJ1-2,ASSLSSGGGYT
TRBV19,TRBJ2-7,ASSTGWTDFYEQY
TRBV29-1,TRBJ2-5,SVEGVGGRARETQY
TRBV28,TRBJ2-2,ASSSGDSNTGELF
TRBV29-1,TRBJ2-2,SGDYAGELF
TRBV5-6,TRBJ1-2,ASSRQETYGYT
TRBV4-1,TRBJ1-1,ASSPVHKQGSEAF
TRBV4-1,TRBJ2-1,ASSQSGSGGDEQF
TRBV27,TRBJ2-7,ASSRGSLEQY
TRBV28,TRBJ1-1,ASRLGTGEDEAF
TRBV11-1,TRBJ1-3,ASSFGPSGNTIY
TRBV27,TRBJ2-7,ASSPKLARGSSYEQY
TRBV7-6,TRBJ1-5,ASSLGQGNQPQH
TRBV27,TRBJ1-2,ASSLRGDYGYT
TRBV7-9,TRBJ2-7,ASSSGDISYEQY
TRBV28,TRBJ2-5,ASSFTRTGGEETQY
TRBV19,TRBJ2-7,ASSIFPDAGDEQY
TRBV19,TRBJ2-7,ASSNRGQDEQY
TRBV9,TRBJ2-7,ASSASSGSYYEQY
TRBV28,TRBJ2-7,ASRPTGEGGYEQY
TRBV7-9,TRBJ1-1,ASSLGVGDTEAF
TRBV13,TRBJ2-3,ASSLRLAGGTDTQY
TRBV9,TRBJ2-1,ASSSGGYGEQF
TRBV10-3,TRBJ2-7,AIRRDNEQY
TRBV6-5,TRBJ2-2,ASTEGQPGELF
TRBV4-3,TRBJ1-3,ASSQGGPSSGNTIY
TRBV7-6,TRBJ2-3,ASSLLADTQY
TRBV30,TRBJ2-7,AWFTGREQY
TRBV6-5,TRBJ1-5,ASSSRTGQPQH